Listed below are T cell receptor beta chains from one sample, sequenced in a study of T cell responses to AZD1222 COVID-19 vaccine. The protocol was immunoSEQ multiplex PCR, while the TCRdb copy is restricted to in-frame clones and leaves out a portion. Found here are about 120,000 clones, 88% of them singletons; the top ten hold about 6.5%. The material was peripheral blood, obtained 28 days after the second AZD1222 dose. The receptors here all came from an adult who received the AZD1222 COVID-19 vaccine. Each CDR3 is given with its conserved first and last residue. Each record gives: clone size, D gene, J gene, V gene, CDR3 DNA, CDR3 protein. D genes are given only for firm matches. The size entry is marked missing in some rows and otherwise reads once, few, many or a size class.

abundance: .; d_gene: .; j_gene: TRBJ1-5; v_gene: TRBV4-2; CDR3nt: TGTGCCAGCAGCCAAGAGGTGTCGGGGAATCAGCCCCAGCATTTT; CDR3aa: CASSQEVSGNQPQHF
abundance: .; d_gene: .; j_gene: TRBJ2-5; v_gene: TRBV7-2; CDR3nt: TGTGCCAGCAGGAATGGGCCCTCGGAGACCCAGTACTTC; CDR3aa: CASRNGPSETQYF
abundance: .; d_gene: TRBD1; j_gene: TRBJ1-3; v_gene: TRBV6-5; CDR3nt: TGTGCCAGCAGGGGACAGGGGGCGAATGGAAACACCATATATTTT; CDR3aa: CASRGQGANGNTIYF
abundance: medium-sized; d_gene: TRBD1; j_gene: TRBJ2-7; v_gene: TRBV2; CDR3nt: TGTGCCAGCAGCTCGGGACAGGCCAACTACGAGCAGTACTTC; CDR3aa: CASSSGQANYEQYF
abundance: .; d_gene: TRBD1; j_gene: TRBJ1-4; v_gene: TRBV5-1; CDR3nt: TGCGCCAGCAGCTTGACGGGACAGGGGAGCGAAAAACTGTTTTTT; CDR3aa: CASSLTGQGSEKLFF
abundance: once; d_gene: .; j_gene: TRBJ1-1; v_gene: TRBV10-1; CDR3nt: TGCGCCAGCAGTCGGACAGTGAACACTGAAGCTTTCTTT; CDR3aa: CASSRTVNTEAFF
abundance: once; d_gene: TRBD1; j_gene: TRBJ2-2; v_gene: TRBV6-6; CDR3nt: TGTGCCAGCAGTACCGGGACAGGGAACACCGGGGAGCTGTTTTTT; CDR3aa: CASSTGTGNTGELFF
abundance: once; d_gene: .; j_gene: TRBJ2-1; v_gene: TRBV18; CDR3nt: TGTGCCAGCTCACCACCACAGAACAATGAGCAGTTCTTC; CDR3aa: CASSPPQNNEQFF
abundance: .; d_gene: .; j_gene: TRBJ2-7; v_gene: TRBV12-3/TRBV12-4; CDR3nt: TGTGCCAGCAGTTACGCCTCCTACGAGCAGTACTTC; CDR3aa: CASSYASYEQYF
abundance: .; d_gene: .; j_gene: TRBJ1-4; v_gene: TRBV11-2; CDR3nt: TGTGCCAGCAGCTCGGGGAGTGAAAAACTGTTTTTT; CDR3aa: CASSSGSEKLFF
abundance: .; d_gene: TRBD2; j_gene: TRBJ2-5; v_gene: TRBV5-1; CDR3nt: TGCGCCAGCAGCCCAGGGACTAGCGGCGGGGGGGGAGAGACCCAGTACTTC; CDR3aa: CASSPGTSGGGGETQYF
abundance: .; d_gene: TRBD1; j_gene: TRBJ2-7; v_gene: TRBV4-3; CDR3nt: TGCGCCAGCAGCCAAGATCTAGGGGTAGGGGGCTTGAACTTC; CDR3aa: CASSQDLGVGGLNF
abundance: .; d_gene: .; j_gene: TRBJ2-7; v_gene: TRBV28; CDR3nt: TGTGCCAGCAGTGGGGCGGGGAGGTACGAGCAGTACTTC; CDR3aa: CASSGAGRYEQYF
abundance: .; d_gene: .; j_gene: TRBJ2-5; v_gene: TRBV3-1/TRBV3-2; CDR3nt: TGTGCCAGCAGCCTTGGAGAGACCCAGTACTTC; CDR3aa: CASSLGETQYF
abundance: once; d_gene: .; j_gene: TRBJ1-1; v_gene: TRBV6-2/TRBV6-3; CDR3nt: TGTGCCAGCAGTACCGGGCTAAACACTGAAGCTTTCTTT; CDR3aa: CASSTGLNTEAFF
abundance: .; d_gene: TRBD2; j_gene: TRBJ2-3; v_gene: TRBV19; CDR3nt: TGTGCCAGTAGTCTCTCCCCTAGCGGGGGCACAGATACGCAGTATTTT; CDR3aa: CASSLSPSGGTDTQYF
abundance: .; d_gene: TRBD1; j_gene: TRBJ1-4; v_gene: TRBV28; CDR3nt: TGTGCCAGCAGTTCACAGGGGCCTAGGGAAAAACTGTTTTTT; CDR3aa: CASSSQGPREKLFF
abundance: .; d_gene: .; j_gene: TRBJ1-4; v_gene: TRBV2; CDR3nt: TGTGCCAGCAGCGAAAACATAGGAAGCAATGAAAAACTGTTTTTT; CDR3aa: CASSENIGSNEKLFF
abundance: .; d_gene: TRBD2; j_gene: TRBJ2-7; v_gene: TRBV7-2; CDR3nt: TGTGCCAGCAGCTTAGTCGGGGGACTAAGCTCCTACGAGCAGTACTTC; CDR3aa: CASSLVGGLSSYEQYF
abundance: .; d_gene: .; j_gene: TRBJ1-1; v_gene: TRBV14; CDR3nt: TGTGCCAGCAGCCAAGGCACTGAAGCTTTCTTT; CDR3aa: CASSQGTEAFF
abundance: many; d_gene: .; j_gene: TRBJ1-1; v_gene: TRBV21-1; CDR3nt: TGTGCCAGCAGCTCATCTACTACGGACAGAATTGGCACTGAAGCTTTCTTT; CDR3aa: CASSSSTTDRIGTEAFF
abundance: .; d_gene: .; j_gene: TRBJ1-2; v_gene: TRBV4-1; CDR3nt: TGCGCCAGCAGCCAAGAACGGGAGGGGAGCGGCTACACCTTC; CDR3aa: CASSQEREGSGYTF
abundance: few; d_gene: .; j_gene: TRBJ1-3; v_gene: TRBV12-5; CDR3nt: TGTGCTAGTGGTTCGGACTTGTATGGAAACACCATATATTTT; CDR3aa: CASGSDLYGNTIYF